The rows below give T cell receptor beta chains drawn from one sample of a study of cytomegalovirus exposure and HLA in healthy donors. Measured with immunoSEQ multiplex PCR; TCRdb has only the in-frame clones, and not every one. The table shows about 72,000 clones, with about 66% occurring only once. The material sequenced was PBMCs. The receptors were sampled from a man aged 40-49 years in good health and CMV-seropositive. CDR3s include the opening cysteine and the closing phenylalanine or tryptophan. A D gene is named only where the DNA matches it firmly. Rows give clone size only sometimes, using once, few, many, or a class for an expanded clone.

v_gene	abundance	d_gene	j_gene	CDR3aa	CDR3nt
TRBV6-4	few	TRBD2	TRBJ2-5	CASSETSGRPETQYF	TGTGCCAGCAGTGAGACTAGCGGGCGGCCAGAGACCCAGTACTTC
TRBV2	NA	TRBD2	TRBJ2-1	CASSAVTSSSSYNEQFF	TGTGCCAGCAGTGCGGTGACTAGCTCTAGCTCCTACAATGAGCAGTTCTTC
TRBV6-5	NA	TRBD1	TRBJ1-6	CASRGQVNNSPLHF	TGTGCCAGCAGGGGACAGGTGAATAATTCGCCCCTCCACTTT
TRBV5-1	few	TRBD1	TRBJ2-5	CASSPFSGQQETQYF	TGCGCCAGCAGCCCATTTTCGGGACAGCAAGAGACCCAGTACTTC
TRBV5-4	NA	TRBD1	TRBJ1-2	CATSGQDIYGYTF	TGTGCCACCAGCGGACAGGATATCTATGGCTACACCTTC
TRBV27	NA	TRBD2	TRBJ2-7	CASSLRPHGGGSYEQYF	TGTGCCAGCAGTTTACGGCCGCATGGCGGGGGGAGCTACGAGCAGTACTTC
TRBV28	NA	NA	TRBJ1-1	CASSFRTEGAFF	TGTGCCAGCAGTTTCAGAACAGAAGGAGCTTTCTTT
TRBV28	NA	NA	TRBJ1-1	CASSLSRQTEAFF	TGTGCCAGCAGTTTAAGCAGACAGACTGAAGCTTTCTTT
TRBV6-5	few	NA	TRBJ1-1	CASSGRVPNTEAFF	TGTGCCAGCAGCGGGAGGGTCCCGAACACTGAAGCTTTCTTT
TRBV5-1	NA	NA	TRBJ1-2	CASSFQVGLGGYTF	TGCGCCAGCAGCTTTCAGGTCGGCCTTGGTGGCTACACCTTC
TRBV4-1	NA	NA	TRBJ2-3	CASSQGMSGQGTDTQYF	TGCGCCAGCAGCCAAGGAATGTCAGGGCAGGGCACAGATACGCAGTATTTT
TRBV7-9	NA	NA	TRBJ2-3	CASSLVASTDTQYF	TGTGCCAGCAGCTTAGTGGCTTCCACAGATACGCAGTATTTT
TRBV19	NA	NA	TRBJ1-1	CASSISQVSTEAFF	TGTGCCAGTAGTATCAGCCAGGTATCCACTGAAGCTTTCTTT
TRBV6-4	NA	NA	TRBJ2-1	CASSPGTFPKEQFF	TGTGCCAGCAGTCCCGGGACTTTCCCGAAAGAGCAGTTCTTC
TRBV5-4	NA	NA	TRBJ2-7	CASGPSTGAYEQYF	TGTGCCAGCGGGCCCTCGACGGGGGCCTACGAGCAGTACTTC